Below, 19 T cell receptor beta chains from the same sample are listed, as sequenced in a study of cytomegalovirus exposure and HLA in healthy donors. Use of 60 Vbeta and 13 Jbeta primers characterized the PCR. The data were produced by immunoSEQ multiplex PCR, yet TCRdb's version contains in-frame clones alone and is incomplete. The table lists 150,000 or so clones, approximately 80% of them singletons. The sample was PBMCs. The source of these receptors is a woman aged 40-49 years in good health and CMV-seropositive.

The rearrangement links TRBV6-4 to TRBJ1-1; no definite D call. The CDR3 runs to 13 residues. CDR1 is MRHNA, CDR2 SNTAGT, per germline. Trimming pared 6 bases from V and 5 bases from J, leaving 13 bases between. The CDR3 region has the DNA TGTGCCAGCAGGGCGGATGCGGGGACTGAAGCTTTCTTT. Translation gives CASRADAGTEAFF.

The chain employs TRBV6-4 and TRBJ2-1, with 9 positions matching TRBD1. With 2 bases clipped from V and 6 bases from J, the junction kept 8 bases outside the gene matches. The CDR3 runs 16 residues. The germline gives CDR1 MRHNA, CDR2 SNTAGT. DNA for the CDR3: TGTGCCAGCAGTGACGAACGGGACAGGGATGTCAATGAGCAGTTCTTC. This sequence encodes CASSDERDRDVNEQFF.

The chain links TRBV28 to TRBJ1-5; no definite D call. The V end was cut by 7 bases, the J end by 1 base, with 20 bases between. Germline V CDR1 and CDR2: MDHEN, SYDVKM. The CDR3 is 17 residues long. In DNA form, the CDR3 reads TGTGCCAGCAAGAACTCACAGTGGCCCAAAAGCAATCAGCCCCAGCATTTT. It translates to CASKNSQWPKSNQPQHF.

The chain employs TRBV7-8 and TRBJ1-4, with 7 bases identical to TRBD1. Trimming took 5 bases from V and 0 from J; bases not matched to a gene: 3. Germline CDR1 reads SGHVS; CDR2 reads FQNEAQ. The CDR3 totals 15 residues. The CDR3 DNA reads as TGTGCCAGCAGCCCTGACAGGGCAACTAATGAAAAACTGTTTTTT. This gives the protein CASSPDRATNEKLFF.

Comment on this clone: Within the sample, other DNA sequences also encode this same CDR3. The CDR3 sequence is CASSHPQGEQFF. The CDR3 nucleotides read TGTGCCAGCAGCCACCCCCAGGGTGAGCAGTTCTTC. This sequence joins TRBV14 and TRBJ2-1; D is perhaps TRBD1 (5 bases). CDR3 size: 12 residues. The ends were cut back, 3 bases at V and 9 bases at J, with 9 bases in the middle. CDR1 and CDR2 (germline): SGHDN, FVKESK.

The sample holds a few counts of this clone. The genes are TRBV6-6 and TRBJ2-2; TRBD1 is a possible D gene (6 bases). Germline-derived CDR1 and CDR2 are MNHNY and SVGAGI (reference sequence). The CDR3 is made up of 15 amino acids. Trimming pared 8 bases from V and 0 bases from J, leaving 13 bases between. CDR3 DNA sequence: TGTGCCAGCGGGGACCGACAGGCGAACACCGGGGAGCTGTTTTTT. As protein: CASGDRQANTGELFF.

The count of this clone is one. The CDR3 coding sequence is TGTGCCAGCAGCGGTCGGGACAGCTTCACGGGAGAAGCTTTCTTT. Its translation: CASSGRDSFTGEAFF. The chain joins TRBV5-4 to TRBJ1-1; 7 bases line up with TRBD1. There are 15 residues in the CDR3. V was clipped by 4 bases and J by 8 bases; unmatched bases: 14. CDR1 and CDR2 from the germline V gene are SGHNT and YYREEE (reference sequence).

Here the CDR3 DNA reads TGTGCCAGCAGCTCTTATTTCGCGGGGGGGCGGGGGAACACCGGGGAGCTGTTTTTT. This encodes CASSSYFAGGRGNTGELFF. The genes are TRBV7-2 and TRBJ2-2, with TRBD2 matching over 9 bases. J lost 1 base, V lost 4 bases, and 13 bases had no gene match. Germline assignment: CDR1 SGHTA and CDR2 FQGNSA. This CDR3 spans 19 amino acids.

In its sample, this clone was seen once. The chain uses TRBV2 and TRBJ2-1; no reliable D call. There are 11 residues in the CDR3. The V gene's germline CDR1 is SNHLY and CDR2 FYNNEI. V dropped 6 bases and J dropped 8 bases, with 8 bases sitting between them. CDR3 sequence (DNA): TGTGCCAGCAGCCCTCTCTATGAGCAGTTCTTC. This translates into CASSPLYEQFF.

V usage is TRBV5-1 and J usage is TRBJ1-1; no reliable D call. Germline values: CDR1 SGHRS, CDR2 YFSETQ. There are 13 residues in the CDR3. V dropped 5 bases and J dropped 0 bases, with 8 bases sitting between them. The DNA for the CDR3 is TGCGCCAGCAGGCGAGAGGTGAACACTGAAGCTTTCTTT. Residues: CASRREVNTEAFF.

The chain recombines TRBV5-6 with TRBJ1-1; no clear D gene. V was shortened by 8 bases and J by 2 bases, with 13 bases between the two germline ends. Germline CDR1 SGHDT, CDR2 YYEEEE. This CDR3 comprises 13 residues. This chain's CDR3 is CASLRRGNTEAFF. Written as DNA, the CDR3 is TGTGCCAGTCTGCGCCGGGGAAACACTGAAGCTTTCTTT.

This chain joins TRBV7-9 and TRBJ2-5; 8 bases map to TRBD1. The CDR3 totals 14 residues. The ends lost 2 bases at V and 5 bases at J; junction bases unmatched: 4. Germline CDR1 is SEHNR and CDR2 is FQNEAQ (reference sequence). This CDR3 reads CASSLFQGAETQYF. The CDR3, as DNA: TGTGCCAGCAGCTTATTTCAGGGGGCCGAGACCCAGTACTTC.

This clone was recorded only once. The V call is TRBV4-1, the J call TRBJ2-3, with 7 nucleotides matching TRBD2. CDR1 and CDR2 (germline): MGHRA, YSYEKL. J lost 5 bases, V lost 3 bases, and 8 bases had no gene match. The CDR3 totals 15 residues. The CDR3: CASSHVGGSGDTQYF. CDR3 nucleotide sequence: TGCGCCAGCAGCCACGTCGGCGGGAGCGGAGATACGCAGTATTTT.

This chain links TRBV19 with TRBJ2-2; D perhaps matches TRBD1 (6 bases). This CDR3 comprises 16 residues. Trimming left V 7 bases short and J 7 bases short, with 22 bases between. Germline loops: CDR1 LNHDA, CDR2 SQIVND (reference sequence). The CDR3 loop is CASTHAPYRALGELFF. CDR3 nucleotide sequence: TGTGCCAGTACCCACGCCCCTTACAGGGCGCTCGGGGAGCTGTTTTTT.

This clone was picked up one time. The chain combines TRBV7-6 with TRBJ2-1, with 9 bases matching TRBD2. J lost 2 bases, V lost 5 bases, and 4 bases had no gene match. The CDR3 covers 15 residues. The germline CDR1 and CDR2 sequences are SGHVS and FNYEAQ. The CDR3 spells CASSGSSGTYNEQFF. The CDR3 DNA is TGTGCCAGCAGCGGATCTAGCGGGACCTACAATGAGCAGTTCTTC.

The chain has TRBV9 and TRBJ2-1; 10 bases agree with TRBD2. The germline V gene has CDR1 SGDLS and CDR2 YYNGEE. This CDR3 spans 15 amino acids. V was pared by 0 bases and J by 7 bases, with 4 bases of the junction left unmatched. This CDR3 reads CASSVASGSGNEQFF. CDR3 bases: TGTGCCAGCAGCGTAGCTAGCGGGAGTGGGAATGAGCAGTTCTTC.

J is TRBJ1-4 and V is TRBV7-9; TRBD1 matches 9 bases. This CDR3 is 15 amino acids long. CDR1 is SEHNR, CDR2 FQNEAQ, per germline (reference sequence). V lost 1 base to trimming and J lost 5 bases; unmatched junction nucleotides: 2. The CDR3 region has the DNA TGTGCCAGCAGCTTAGGTACAGGGGGCAATGAAAAACTGTTTTTT. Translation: CASSLGTGGNEKLFF.

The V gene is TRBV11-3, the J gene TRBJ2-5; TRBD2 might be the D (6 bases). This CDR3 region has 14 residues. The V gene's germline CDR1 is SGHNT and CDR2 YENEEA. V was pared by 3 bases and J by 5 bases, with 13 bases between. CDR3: CASSFDAGSETQYF. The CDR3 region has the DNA TGTGCCAGCAGCTTCGATGCCGGGAGCGAGACCCAGTACTTC.

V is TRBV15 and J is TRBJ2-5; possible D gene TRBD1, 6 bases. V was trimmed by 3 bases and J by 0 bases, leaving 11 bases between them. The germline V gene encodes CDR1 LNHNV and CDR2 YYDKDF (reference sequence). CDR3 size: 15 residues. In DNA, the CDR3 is TGTGCCACCAGCAGGTCTGGACAGTACCAAGAGACCCAGTACTTC. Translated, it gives CATSRSGQYQETQYF.